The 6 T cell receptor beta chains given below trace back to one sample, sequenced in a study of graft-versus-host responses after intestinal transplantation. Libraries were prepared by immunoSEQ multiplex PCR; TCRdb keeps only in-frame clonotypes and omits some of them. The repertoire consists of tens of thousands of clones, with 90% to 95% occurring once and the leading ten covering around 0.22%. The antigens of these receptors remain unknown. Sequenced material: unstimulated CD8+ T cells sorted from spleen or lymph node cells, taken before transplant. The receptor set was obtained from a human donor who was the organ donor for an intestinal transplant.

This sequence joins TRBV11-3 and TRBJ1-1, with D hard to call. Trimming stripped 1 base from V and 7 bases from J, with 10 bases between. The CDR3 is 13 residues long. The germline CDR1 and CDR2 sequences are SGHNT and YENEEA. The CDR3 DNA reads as TGTGCCAGCAGCTTAGCCGCCGGGATTGAAGCTTTCTTT. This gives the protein CASSLAAGIEAFF.

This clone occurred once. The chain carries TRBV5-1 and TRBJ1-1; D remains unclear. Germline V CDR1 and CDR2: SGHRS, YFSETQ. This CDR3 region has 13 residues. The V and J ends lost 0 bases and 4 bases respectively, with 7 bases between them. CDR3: CASSLALGTEAFF. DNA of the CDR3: TGCGCCAGCAGCTTGGCTTTGGGCACTGAAGCTTTCTTT.

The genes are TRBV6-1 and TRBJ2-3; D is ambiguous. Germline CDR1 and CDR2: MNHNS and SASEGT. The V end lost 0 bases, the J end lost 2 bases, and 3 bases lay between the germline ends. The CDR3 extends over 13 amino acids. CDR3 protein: CASSEANTDTQYF. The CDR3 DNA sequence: TGTGCCAGCAGTGAAGCGAACACAGATACGCAGTATTTT.

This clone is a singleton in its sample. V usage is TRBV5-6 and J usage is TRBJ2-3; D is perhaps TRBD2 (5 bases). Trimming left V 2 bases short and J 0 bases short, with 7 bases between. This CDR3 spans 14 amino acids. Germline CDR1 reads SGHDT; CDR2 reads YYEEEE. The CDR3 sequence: CASSFTGSTDTQYF. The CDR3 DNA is TGTGCCAGCAGCTTTACGGGGAGCACAGATACGCAGTATTTT.

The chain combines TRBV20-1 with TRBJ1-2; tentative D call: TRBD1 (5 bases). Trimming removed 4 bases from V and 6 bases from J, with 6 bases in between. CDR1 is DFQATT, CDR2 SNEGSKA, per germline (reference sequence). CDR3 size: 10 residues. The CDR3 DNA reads TGCAGTGCTACAGGGCATGGCTACACCTTC. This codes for CSATGHGYTF.

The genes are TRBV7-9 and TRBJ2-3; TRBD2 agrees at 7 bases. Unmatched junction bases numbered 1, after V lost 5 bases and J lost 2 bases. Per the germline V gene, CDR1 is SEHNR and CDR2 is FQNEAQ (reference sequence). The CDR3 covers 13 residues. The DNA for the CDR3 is TGTGCCAGCAGCGGGACTAACACAGATACGCAGTATTTT. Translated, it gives CASSGTNTDTQYF.